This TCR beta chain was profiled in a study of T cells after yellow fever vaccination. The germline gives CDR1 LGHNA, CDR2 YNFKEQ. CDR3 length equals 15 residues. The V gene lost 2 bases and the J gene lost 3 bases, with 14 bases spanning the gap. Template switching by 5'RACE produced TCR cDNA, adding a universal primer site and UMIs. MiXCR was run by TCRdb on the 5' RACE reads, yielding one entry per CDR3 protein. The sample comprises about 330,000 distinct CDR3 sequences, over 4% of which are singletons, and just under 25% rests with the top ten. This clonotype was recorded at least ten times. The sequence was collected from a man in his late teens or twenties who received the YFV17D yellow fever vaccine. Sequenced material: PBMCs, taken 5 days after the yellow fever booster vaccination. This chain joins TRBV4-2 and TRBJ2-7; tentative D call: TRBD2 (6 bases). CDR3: CASSQRFAAGYEQYF. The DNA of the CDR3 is TGTGCCAGCAGCCAAAGATTCGCAGCGGGCTACGAGCAGTACTTC.